The T cell receptor beta chain described here comes from a study of cytomegalovirus exposure and HLA in healthy donors (dated 2017 in TCRdb). Study-level background: The 500 to 800 repertoires of the first cohort and the 95 to 150 validation repertoires were produced on the same platform, according to a later analysis. The study aimed to test whether cataloging public T cell receptors could reveal signatures of past pathogen exposure. The study combined high-throughput TCR immunosequencing, statistical association of individual TCRs with disease status, and machine learning to predict cytomegalovirus infection status. In addition to the first cohort of roughly 670 subjects, a separate validation cohort of approximately 130 different subjects was used.

For CDR1 and CDR2, the germline V gene lists SGHTA and FQGNSA. Inclusive of the bounding cysteine and phenylalanine, the CDR3 is 12 residues long. Here the CDR3 DNA is all that survives: 36 bases in frame from base 1. Trimming costs V 5 bases and J 6 bases, and their ends lie 11 bases apart. Library creation used the immunoSEQ multiplex PCR assay. As for how the authors treated the data: A statistical classification framework was built for diagnosing cytomegalovirus status from the catalog of TCR beta chain sequences. TCRdb holds this immuneACCESS table with in-frame rearrangements only. Some clones are missing; in checked studies, unresolved V genes explain under half, and the rest has no known cause. The V and J calls and the clone size are those of that table, but D and trimming were determined from the DNA. Here the sample has approximately 140,000 clones; 80% to 90% occur a single time. The ten biggest clones cover roughly 1.4% of the sample.

Study-wide findings and limitations: While some public TCRs were present in many individuals, most TCR sequences turned up only very rarely across donors. A later analysis had no HLA typing for the validation cohort, so co-occurrence there was scored across all 110 or so repertoires. The classifier was reported to diagnose cytomegalovirus status with high specificity and sensitivity in both the original cohort and the validation cohort. Three of the identified cytomegalovirus-associated TCR beta chains were confirmed in vitro to be specific for cytomegalovirus antigens. A later analysis found that TCRs clustered in the first cohort also tended to co-occur in the roughly 120 validation repertoires, with just under 95% of cluster scores above 0. The study listed 170 or so TCR beta chains as associated with cytomegalovirus. According to the authors, the approach could potentially be generalized to other disease states and immunological phenotypes.

Points on this clone: No cognate antigen has been identified for it. It has no much larger one-base neighbor in the sample; base qualities were not kept.

Donors formed part of the validation cohort, which comprised about 130 subjects and was distinct from the first cohort of 670 or so subjects. Here the chain combines TRBV7-2 and TRBJ2-7; the D gene cannot be named for sure. The sequence came from a woman under 40 in good health and CMV-seronegative. Sequencing was carried out using PBMCs. The sequenced DNA is TGTGCCAGCAGCCCGCAGCGTGCCGAGCAGTACTTC. Its translation is CASSPQRAEQYF.